A single sample gave rise to the 8 T cell receptor beta chains below, sequenced in a study of blood T cell repertoires in COVID-19. Using immunoSEQ multiplex PCR, the repertoire was profiled, and TCRdb retains in-frame clones only, with some absent. The table lists around 80,000 clones, around three quarters of them singletons, with approximately 19% in the top ten. What was sequenced was peripheral blood. The receptors were gathered from a woman older than 75 with active or convalescent COVID-19.

The rearrangement joins TRBV7-2 to TRBJ2-1; 8 nucleotides agree with TRBD2. V trimming: 4 bases; J trimming: 5 bases; junction bases outside the gene matches: 4. CDR3 length: 14 residues. Germline assignment: CDR1 SGHTA and CDR2 FQGNSA. The CDR3 is CASSSGGANNEQFF. For the CDR3, the DNA is TGTGCCAGCAGCTCGGGGGGGGCTAACAATGAGCAGTTCTTC.

The gene calls are TRBV18 and TRBJ1-1; no firm D call. From germline, CDR1 is KGHSH and CDR2 LQKENI. V lost 3 bases to trimming and J lost 0 bases, with 20 bases between them. The CDR3 covers 18 residues. DNA of the CDR3: TGTGCCAGCTCACCCTCAAGTATCCGGGGATTCATGAACACTGAAGCTTTCTTT. Protein product: CASSPSSIRGFMNTEAFF.

This clone was seen once. The chain links TRBV7-9 to TRBJ1-2; possibly TRBD1 for D (5 bases). CDR3 length: 14 amino acids. Germline V gene sequence: CDR1 SEHNR, CDR2 FQNEAQ (reference sequence). Trimming left V 1 base short and J 6 bases short, with 12 bases between. The CDR3 nucleotides read TGTGCCAGCAGCTTAGTTTGGGGGGATCATGGCTACACCTTC. Protein sequence: CASSLVWGDHGYTF.

The chain is built from TRBV7-9 and TRBJ1-2; 8 bases agree with TRBD1. The CDR3 sequence is 16 residues long. CDR1 and CDR2 (germline): SEHNR, FQNEAQ (reference sequence). J was trimmed by 4 bases and V by 0 bases; bases with no gene match: 7. The CDR3 DNA reads as TGTGCCAGCAGCTTAGCCTTTGGGACAGGCGGCTATGGCTACACCTTC. Translating it yields CASSLAFGTGGYGYTF.

J is TRBJ2-2 and V is TRBV11-1; D remains unclear. The germline CDR1 and CDR2 sequences are SGHAT and FQDESV (reference sequence). This CDR3 spans 13 amino acids. Trimming left V 3 bases short and J 5 bases short, with 7 bases between. In nucleotides, the CDR3 is TGTGCCAGCAGCTTTCTTGTAACCGGGGAGCTGTTTTTT. Translated: CASSFLVTGELFF.

This chain uses TRBV5-1 with TRBJ2-3; D possibly corresponds to TRBD1 (5 bases). CDR1 and CDR2 (germline): SGHRS, YFSETQ. The germline V and J ends were trimmed by 5 bases and 0 bases, with 10 bases remaining between them. CDR3 size: 14 residues. CDR3 coding DNA: TGCGCCAGCAGAAGACAGCAGAGCACAGATACGCAGTATTTT. Its translation is CASRRQQSTDTQYF.

The J gene is TRBJ1-4, the V gene TRBV9, with 8 nucleotides matching TRBD1. This CDR3 is built from 15 residues. The V gene end was trimmed by 1 base and the J gene end by 12 bases; junction bases not matched to a gene: 11. The germline gives CDR1 SGDLS, CDR2 YYNGEE. This CDR3 is CASSVYGQGLGELFF. CDR3 nucleotides: TGTGCCAGCAGCGTATATGGACAGGGCCTCGGGGAACTGTTTTTT.

The chain links TRBV12-3 or TRBV12-4 to TRBJ2-3; a possible D gene is TRBD1 (5 bases). The V and J ends lost 5 bases and 5 bases respectively, with 8 bases between them. The CDR3 extends over 12 amino acids. The CDR3 loop reads CASSEQVDTQYF. The CDR3 DNA is TGTGCCAGCAGTGAACAGGTAGATACGCAGTATTTT.